One and the same sample provided the 24 T cell receptor beta chains below, sequenced in a study of control samples from healthy donors and cancer patients. TCRdb keeps only in-frame clones here, not all; method: immunoSEQ multiplex PCR. The table shows about 42,000 clones, with 83% occurring only once. The sequencing input was blood. These receptors were taken from a man aged 55 to 70 in good health.

This chain joins TRBV15 and TRBJ1-5; TRBD1 aligns across 8 bases. This CDR3 has 17 amino acids. Losses at the gene ends were 1 base for V and 5 bases for J; bases not matched to a gene: 10. CDR1 and CDR2 (germline): LNHNV, YYDKDF (reference sequence). DNA for the CDR3: TGTGCCACCAGCAGAGTCCCCATCGACAGGGGAGATCAGCCCCAGCATTTT. Encoded protein: CATSRVPIDRGDQPQHF.

V and J are TRBV3-1 (or the pseudogene TRBV3-2) and TRBJ1-6; D remains unclear. The CDR3 sequence is 13 residues long. Germline V gene lookup returns CDR1 LGHDT and CDR2 YNNKEL (reference sequence). V lost 4 bases, J lost 16 bases, and 17 bases lay in between. CDR3 protein: CASSPPGGPLLHF. CDR3 sequence (DNA): TGTGCCAGCAGCCCACCGGGAGGGCCGTTACTCCACTTT.

The V gene is TRBV18, the J gene TRBJ2-2; D is uncertain. There are 12 residues in the CDR3. Germline CDR1 and CDR2: KGHSH and LQKENI. Trimming shortened V by 6 bases and J by 0 bases, and 2 bases separated the two germline ends. The CDR3 coding sequence is TGTGCCAGCTCTACGAACACCGGGGAGCTGTTTTTT. Translation gives CASSTNTGELFF.

In its sample, this clone was seen a few times. The chain links TRBV19 to TRBJ2-2; D could derive from TRBD1 or TRBD2 (5 bases each). This CDR3 is 17 amino acids long. Trimming shortened V by 5 bases and J by 1 base, and 17 bases separated the two germline ends. Germline V gene lookup returns CDR1 LNHDA and CDR2 SQIVND (reference sequence). As DNA, the CDR3 is TGTGCCAGTAGTTGGGGCGGTGGGACGGGGAACACCGGGGAGCTGTTTTTT. It translates to CASSWGGGTGNTGELFF.

This clone was seen a single time. DNA for the CDR3: TGTGCCAGCTCACCTACTACAGGGCGCTCTGGAAACACCATATATTTT. It codes for CASSPTTGRSGNTIYF. This chain connects TRBV18 to TRBJ1-3; maybe TRBD1 (6 bases). This CDR3 is 16 amino acids long. The V end lost 3 bases, the J end lost 0 bases, and 12 bases lay between the germline ends. CDR1 is KGHSH and CDR2 is LQKENI in the germline V gene.

This clone was picked up a small number of times. V gene TRBV6-5 combines with J gene TRBJ1-1; D is undetermined. V dropped 2 bases and J dropped 5 bases, with 15 bases sitting between them. Germline loops: CDR1 MNHEY, CDR2 SVGAGI. This CDR3 spans 15 amino acids. The CDR3 sequence: CASSYALGDRTEAFF. As DNA, the CDR3 is TGTGCCAGCAGTTACGCCCTTGGAGATCGGACTGAAGCTTTCTTT.

This clone was seen once. The chain is built from TRBV11-2 and TRBJ2-1, with D hard to call. The ends were cut back, 10 bases at V and 6 bases at J, with 22 bases in the middle. The germline CDR1 and CDR2 sequences are SGHAT and FQNNGV. This CDR3 has 15 amino acids. The CDR3 loop is CATLPLIRPSNEQFF. The CDR3 region has the DNA TGTGCCACCCTCCCTTTAATAAGGCCCTCCAATGAGCAGTTCTTC.

V and J are TRBV5-6 and TRBJ2-3; 12 nucleotides align to TRBD1. J gave up 1 base and V 2 bases, and 5 bases lay outside the gene matches. This CDR3 contains 17 residues. The germline V gene has CDR1 SGHDT and CDR2 YYEEEE. The CDR3 loop reads CASSFGTGGDRTDTQYF. The CDR3, as DNA: TGTGCCAGCAGCTTTGGGACAGGGGGCGATCGCACAGATACGCAGTATTTT.

The chain couples TRBV29-1 to TRBJ1-6, with 7 nucleotides matching TRBD1. The germline V gene has CDR1 SQVTM and CDR2 ANQGSEA. V lost 4 bases, J lost 7 bases, and 4 bases stayed unmatched. The CDR3 totals 13 residues. In nucleotides, the CDR3 is TGCAGCGTTGCAGACAGGGCGAATTCACCCCTCCACTTT. Amino acids: CSVADRANSPLHF. Filled out from reference TRBV29-1 and TRBJ1-6, the complete variable domain reads SAVISQKPSRDICQRGTSLTIQCQVDSQVTMMFWYRQQPGQSLTLIATANQGSEATYESGFVIDKFPISRPNLTFSTLTVSNMSPEDSSIYLCSVADRANSPLHFGNGTRLTVT.

V is TRBV5-1 and J is TRBJ1-1; D possibly corresponds to TRBD1 (5 bases). The CDR3 contains 13 residues. V was shortened by 5 bases and J by 2 bases, with 10 bases between the two germline ends. Germline loops: CDR1 SGHRS, CDR2 YFSETQ. CDR3 residues: CASSFQGNTEAFF. CDR3 coding DNA: TGCGCCAGCAGTTTTCAGGGCAACACTGAAGCTTTCTTT.

V and J are TRBV28 and TRBJ1-5, with a possible D match to TRBD1 (5 bases). This CDR3 is 16 amino acids long. V was clipped by 6 bases and J by 6 bases, with 21 bases between them. Germline assignment: CDR1 MDHEN and CDR2 SYDVKM. The CDR3 reads CASRLAGVPGGQPQHF. The CDR3 DNA reads TGTGCCAGCAGGCTTGCTGGGGTCCCTGGGGGTCAGCCCCAGCATTTT. The full variable domain, in which reference TRBV28 and TRBJ1-5 provide the parts outside the CDR3, is DVKVTQSSRYLVKRTGEKVFLECVQDMDHENMFWYRQDPGLGLRLIYFSYDVKMKEKGDIPEGYSVSREKKERFSLILESASTNQTSMYLCASRLAGVPGGQPQHFGDGTRLSIL.

This rearrangement joins TRBV4-3 to TRBJ1-1; D remains unclear. Germline V gene sequence: CDR1 LGHNA, CDR2 YSLEER. This CDR3 is built from 15 residues. Deletions cut 0 bases from V and 0 bases from J, with 8 bases between. CDR3 sequence: CASSQEVVMNTEAFF. CDR3 bases: TGCGCCAGCAGCCAAGAGGTTGTAATGAACACTGAAGCTTTCTTT.

The CDR3 spells CASKRGVDSYEQYF. The DNA of the CDR3 is TGTGCCAGTAAGCGGGGGGTCGACTCCTACGAGCAGTACTTC. The chain joins TRBV7-2 to TRBJ2-7; 9 nucleotides line up with TRBD2. The V gene end was trimmed by 9 bases and the J gene end by 0 bases; junction bases not matched to a gene: 6. Germline V lookup: CDR1 SGHTA, CDR2 FQGNSA. The CDR3 sequence is 14 residues long. The full variable domain, its missing parts supplied by reference TRBV7-2 and TRBJ2-7, is GAGVSQSPSNKVTEKGKDVELRCDPISGHTALYWYRQSLGQGLEFLIYFQGNSAPDKSGLPSDRFSAERTGGSVSTLTIQRTQQEDSAVYLCASKRGVDSYEQYFGPGTRLTVT.

The chain carries TRBV9 and TRBJ2-3, with 7 bases identical to TRBD2. Germline values: CDR1 SGDLS, CDR2 YYNGEE. The CDR3 loop spans 16 amino acids. V was clipped by 0 bases and J by 1 base; unmatched bases: 5. In DNA, the CDR3 is TGTGCCAGCAGCGTAGGTACTAGCGAGCGCACAGATACGCAGTATTTT. Protein: CASSVGTSERTDTQYF.

This clone was observed a single time. This chain connects TRBV9 to TRBJ1-3; the D gene is possibly TRBD1 (5 bases). Germline V gene sequence: CDR1 SGDLS, CDR2 YYNGEE. Trimming took 4 bases from V and 2 from J, leaving 13 bases between them. This CDR3 is built from 15 residues. DNA for the CDR3: TGTGCCAGCAGCCAACGAGGGGATGCTGGAAACACCATATATTTT. It translates to CASSQRGDAGNTIYF.

V and J are TRBV6-5 and TRBJ2-1; TRBD1 aligns across 9 bases. The germline CDR1 and CDR2 sequences are MNHEY and SVGAGI. This CDR3 region has 16 residues. The V segment lost 1 base and the J segment 7 bases; nucleotides outside the gene matches: 8. CDR3 in amino acids: CASSYLSGQGRNEQFF. The CDR3 DNA follows: TGTGCCAGCAGTTACTTATCGGGACAGGGTAGGAATGAGCAGTTCTTC.

V is TRBV9 and J is TRBJ2-3; D is undetermined. Germline V gives CDR1 SGDLS, CDR2 YYNGEE. The CDR3 covers 13 residues. V was shortened by 2 bases and J by 7 bases, with 11 bases between the two germline ends. The CDR3: CASSVELRNTQYF. The CDR3 nucleotides are TGTGCCAGCAGCGTCGAGCTGAGGAATACGCAGTATTTT.

The rearrangement joins TRBV27 to TRBJ2-7; 13 nucleotides match TRBD2. Trimming removed 6 bases from V and 5 bases from J; junction bases left unmatched: 4. Germline V lookup: CDR1 MNHEY, CDR2 SMNVEV (reference sequence). The CDR3 spans 14 residues. CDR3 nucleotide sequence: TGTGCCAGCAGCCGACTAGCGGGAGGCGACGAGCAGTACTTC. Protein sequence: CASSRLAGGDEQYF.

In the case of this clone: Different DNA sequences within this sample yield the same CDR3. The chain carries TRBV7-2 and TRBJ1-2, with 7 bases matching TRBD1. Germline CDR1 reads SGHTA; CDR2 reads FQGNSA. The V and J ends lost 1 base and 10 bases, in that order; junction bases with no gene match: 12. This CDR3 spans 15 amino acids. The CDR3 loop is CASSLGGRGRGDYTF. The CDR3 nucleotides are TGTGCCAGCAGCTTAGGAGGGCGGGGCAGGGGGGACTACACCTTC.

This clone showed up just a few times. In nucleotides, the CDR3 is TGTGCCAGCAGTTGGGCGGTGAACACTGAAGCTTTCTTT. This codes for CASSWAVNTEAFF. V is TRBV28 and J is TRBJ1-1; D uncertain. The CDR3 runs to 13 residues. CDR1 MDHEN and CDR2 SYDVKM come from the germline V gene. V was trimmed by 4 bases and J by 0 bases, leaving 6 bases between them.

The chain carries TRBV5-1 and TRBJ2-1; 9 bases line up with TRBD2. The germline V gene encodes CDR1 SGHRS and CDR2 YFSETQ. The CDR3 is 14 amino acids. J gave up 4 bases and V 4 bases, and 3 bases lay outside the gene matches. Here the CDR3 reads CASSEGLAYNEQFF. The CDR3 region has the DNA TGCGCCAGCAGCGAGGGACTAGCATACAATGAGCAGTTCTTC.

The gene calls are TRBV6-2 or TRBV6-3 and TRBJ1-5; a weak D match, TRBD1 (6 bases). Between the trimmed V and J ends, which lost 2 bases and 5 bases, there was a span of 16 bases. CDR1 MNHEY and CDR2 SVGEGT come from the germline V gene. The CDR3 spans 16 residues. CDR3: CASSYAARGPHQPQHF. The CDR3 bases are TGTGCCAGCAGTTACGCCGCCAGGGGACCGCATCAGCCCCAGCATTTT.

The rearrangement joins TRBV6-2 or TRBV6-3 to TRBJ2-1; 13 nucleotides agree with TRBD2. The CDR3 sequence is 15 residues long. V lost 2 bases and J lost 10; bases outside the gene matches: 5. CDR1 is MNHEY and CDR2 is SVGEGT in the germline V gene. In DNA, the CDR3 is TGTGCCAGCAGTTACGTAGGACTAGCGGGAGAGGAGCAGTTCTTC. This encodes CASSYVGLAGEEQFF.

This clone was counted a few times. The rearrangement uses TRBV7-9 and TRBJ1-5; D is possibly TRBD1 (5 bases). The CDR3 runs 16 residues. Germline values: CDR1 SEHNR, CDR2 FQNEAQ (reference sequence). The ends were cut back, 3 bases at V and 0 bases at J, with 12 bases in the middle. This CDR3 is CASSFQGTDSNQPQHF. In DNA, the CDR3 is TGTGCCAGCAGCTTTCAAGGGACCGATAGCAATCAGCCCCAGCATTTT. The full variable domain, rest sourced from reference TRBV7-9 and TRBJ1-5, is DTGVSQNPRHKITKRGQNVTFRCDPISEHNRLYWYRQTLGQGPEFLTYFQNEAQLEKSRLLSDRFSAERPKGSFSTLEIQRTEQGDSAMYLCASSFQGTDSNQPQHFGDGTRLSIL.